The 24 T cell receptor beta chains in this list originate from one sample, sequenced in a study of blood T cell repertoires in COVID-19. Sequenced by immunoSEQ multiplex PCR; TCRdb stores in-frame clones only, minus some. The table includes just over 350,000 clones, roughly 84% detected once. Sequencing was performed on PBMCs or T cells enriched from blood (not recorded which). These receptors were collected from a woman in her twenties or thirties who had recovered from COVID-19.

The table lists this clone with a few counts. This sequence joins TRBV7-9 and TRBJ2-1, with 13 bases that match TRBD2. The trim removed 3 bases at V and 7 bases at J, leaving 12 bases unmatched. Per the germline V gene, CDR1 is SEHNR and CDR2 is FQNEAQ (reference sequence). CDR3 length: 18 residues. As DNA, the CDR3 is TGTGCCAGCAGCTTCCCCACTAGCGGGAGGGGGGTCTGGAATGAGCAGTTCTTC. This gives the protein CASSFPTSGRGVWNEQFF. Complete variable domain (other parts from reference TRBV7-9 and TRBJ2-1): DTGVSQNPRHKITKRGQNVTFRCDPISEHNRLYWYRQTLGQGPEFLTYFQNEAQLEKSRLLSDRFSAERPKGSFSTLEIQRTEQGDSAMYLCASSFPTSGRGVWNEQFFGPGTRLTVL.

The V call is TRBV10-3, the J call TRBJ2-1; TRBD1 aligns across 11 bases. Losses at the gene ends were 2 bases for V and 3 bases for J; bases not matched to a gene: 3. The V gene's germline CDR1 is ENHRY and CDR2 SYGVKD. The length of the CDR3 is 16 residues. The CDR3 nucleotides are TGTGCCATCAGTGAGGAAGGGACAGGGGGCTACAATGAGCAGTTCTTC. It translates to CAISEEGTGGYNEQFF.

The V call is TRBV11-2, the J call TRBJ2-7; D is undetermined. This CDR3 is 11 amino acids long. Germline lookup yields CDR1 SGHAT and CDR2 FQNNGV. Trimming took 1 base from V and 6 from J, leaving 4 bases between them. The CDR3 loop is CASSLGSEQYF. The CDR3 DNA reads TGTGCCAGCAGCTTAGGCAGCGAGCAGTACTTC.

This clone was counted a single time. This chain joins TRBV2 and TRBJ1-2; D perhaps matches TRBD1 (5 bases). Germline-derived CDR1 and CDR2 are SNHLY and FYNNEI. This CDR3 region has 12 residues. V was clipped by 7 bases and J by 8 bases, with 14 bases between them. The CDR3 DNA reads as TGTGCCAGCAATCGGGGGGTTGGAGGCTACACCTTC. This translates into CASNRGVGGYTF.

The chain is built from TRBV2 and TRBJ1-2; 8 bases agree with TRBD1. Germline V CDR1 and CDR2: SNHLY, FYNNEI. V trimming: 2 bases; J trimming: 7 bases; junction bases outside the gene matches: 3. The CDR3 length is 13 residues. The CDR3 DNA is TGTGCCAGCAGTGAAACCAGGGGGCTTGGCTACACCTTC. This sequence encodes CASSETRGLGYTF.

This chain links TRBV28 with TRBJ2-7; 9 bases match TRBD2. Unmatched junction bases numbered 4, after V lost 2 bases and J lost 2 bases. The CDR3 runs 15 residues. Germline CDR1 MDHEN, CDR2 SYDVKM. The CDR3 DNA is TGTGCCAGCAGTTTAAGGCTAGCGGGGACCTACGAGCAGTACTTC. This translates into CASSLRLAGTYEQYF.

This clone was picked up one time. The chain recombines TRBV28 with TRBJ1-4; 7 bases are shared with TRBD1. Germline CDR1 MDHEN, CDR2 SYDVKM. The CDR3 is 12 amino acids. V gave up 8 bases and J gave up 7 bases; unmatched junction bases: 4. The CDR3: CASRDSTEKLFF. CDR3 DNA sequence: TGTGCCAGCCGGGACAGCACTGAAAAACTGTTTTTT.

The chain is built from TRBV7-3 and TRBJ2-2; 8 positions match TRBD2. Trimming removed 5 bases from V and 6 bases from J; junction bases left unmatched: 11. Germline CDR1 and CDR2: SGHTA and FQGTGA. The CDR3 extends over 16 amino acids. In DNA, the CDR3 is TGTGCCAGCAGCCCAAGGGAACTAGCGGACCCCGGGGAGCTGTTTTTT. Its translation: CASSPRELADPGELFF.

The chain links TRBV5-1 to TRBJ2-7; D is perhaps TRBD2 (7 bases). Germline CDR1 SGHRS, CDR2 YFSETQ. The CDR3 loop spans 15 amino acids. Trimming left V 3 bases short and J 1 base short, with 14 bases between. DNA for the CDR3: TGCGCCAGCAGCTCCACGGGGGGCTCTTCCTACGAGCAGTACTTC. It translates to CASSSTGGSSYEQYF.

The rearrangement joins TRBV5-1 to TRBJ2-3; 9 nucleotides match TRBD1. The CDR3 contains 16 residues. Germline V lookup: CDR1 SGHRS, CDR2 YFSETQ. V gave up 4 bases and J gave up 2 bases; unmatched junction bases: 8. The DNA for the CDR3 is TGCGCCAGCAGCCCCCAACAGGGGGCGATCACAGATACGCAGTATTTT. Its translation: CASSPQQGAITDTQYF.

The chain couples TRBV11-2 to TRBJ2-1, with D perhaps TRBD2 (6 bases). Germline V gene sequence: CDR1 SGHAT, CDR2 FQNNGV. The CDR3 has 14 residues. Trimming left V 5 bases short and J 1 base short, with 9 bases between. The CDR3 loop reads CASSTSTSYNEQFF. In DNA, the CDR3 is TGTGCCAGCAGCACTAGCACGTCCTACAATGAGCAGTTCTTC.

The chain is built from TRBV18 and TRBJ2-5; 8 bases are shared with TRBD1. The length of the CDR3 is 18 residues. Germline V CDR1 and CDR2: KGHSH, LQKENI. The V gene end was trimmed by 3 bases and the J gene end by 1 base; junction bases not matched to a gene: 13. The CDR3 bases are TGTGCCAGCTCACCCTGGGGGCCGTCAGGGGGCCTCCAAGAGACCCAGTACTTC. Encoded protein: CASSPWGPSGGLQETQYF.

J is TRBJ1-1 and V is TRBV3-1 (or the pseudogene TRBV3-2), with no clear D. CDR3 length: 12 amino acids. Germline CDR1 and CDR2: LGHDT and YNNKEL (reference sequence). V was cut by 2 bases and J by 9 bases, with 10 bases left in between. CDR3 sequence reads: CASSQSQAKAFF. In DNA, the CDR3 is TGTGCCAGCAGCCAATCCCAGGCCAAAGCTTTCTTT.

The rearrangement links TRBV27 to TRBJ2-7; possible D gene TRBD1, 5 bases. Trimming took off 2 bases at V and 5 bases at J, with 16 bases between the two ends. This CDR3 has 15 amino acids. From germline, CDR1 is MNHEY and CDR2 SMNVEV (reference sequence). For the CDR3, the DNA is TGTGCCAGCAGTTTAAGGGCAGGGCATCCTGACGAGCAGTACTTC. Its protein is CASSLRAGHPDEQYF.

The CDR3 DNA follows: TGTGCCAGCAGACCTCATACAGGGAAAGGGGAGACCCAGTACTTC. Translating gives CASRPHTGKGETQYF. The rearrangement uses TRBV28 and TRBJ2-5; D possibly corresponds to TRBD1 (6 bases). Trimming stripped 6 bases from V and 5 bases from J, with 19 bases between. Germline V gives CDR1 MDHEN, CDR2 SYDVKM. The CDR3 is 15 amino acids.

The rearrangement uses TRBV11-2 and TRBJ2-1, with 7 bases that match TRBD2. V shed 4 bases, J shed 4 bases, and the junction held 7 bases outside the gene matches. The CDR3 contains 15 residues. Germline CDR1 is SGHAT and CDR2 is FQNNGV. CDR3 DNA: TGTGCCAGCAGCTCCCGGGGGGAAAGATACAATGAGCAGTTCTTC. This sequence encodes CASSSRGERYNEQFF.

This clone has at least ten counts. The gene calls are TRBV7-9 and TRBJ1-6; D is unresolved. Germline-derived CDR1 and CDR2 are SEHNR and FQNEAQ (reference sequence). V lost 4 bases and J 7 bases, leaving 8 bases between the germline ends. This CDR3 contains 13 residues. The CDR3 sequence is CASSSTENSPLHF. The CDR3 DNA reads as TGTGCCAGCAGCTCAACAGAAAATTCACCCCTCCACTTT.

The chain combines TRBV3-1 (or the pseudogene TRBV3-2) with TRBJ2-5, with 10 bases identical to TRBD2. Germline loops: CDR1 LGHDT, CDR2 YNNKEL (reference sequence). Trimming cost V 1 base and J 4 bases; bases outside gene matches: 6. The CDR3 is made up of 16 amino acids. CDR3 bases: TGTGCCAGCAGCCAAGGAGCGGGAGGGCTTGGAGAGACCCAGTACTTC. Translation: CASSQGAGGLGETQYF.

The chain uses TRBV28 and TRBJ2-1; 11 bases are shared with TRBD2. The CDR3 length is 16 residues. Germline V CDR1 and CDR2: MDHEN, SYDVKM. V was pared by 6 bases and J by 8 bases, with 12 bases of the junction left unmatched. As DNA, the CDR3 is TGTGCCAGCAGACTCACCGGAACTAGCGGGAGCGATGAGCAGTTCTTC. This codes for CASRLTGTSGSDEQFF.

This chain links TRBV12-3 or TRBV12-4 with TRBJ1-2; D gene ambiguous. The CDR3 length is 13 residues. V was cut by 3 bases and J by 4 bases, with 9 bases left in between. The CDR3 bases are TGTGCCAGCAGTTTCGCACAGAGCTATGGCTACACCTTC. Translated, it gives CASSFAQSYGYTF.

V and J are TRBV6-5 and TRBJ1-5; TRBD1 agrees at 7 bases. Trimming took 5 bases from V and 4 from J; bases not matched to a gene: 8. The CDR3 length is 15 residues. CDR1 and CDR2 from the germline V gene are MNHEY and SVGAGI. The CDR3, as DNA: TGTGCCAGCAGTACGACAGGGTGGGGGAATCAGCCCCAGCATTTT. As protein: CASSTTGWGNQPQHF.

The chain joins TRBV18 to TRBJ2-7; 7 bases map to TRBD1. Germline V gene sequence: CDR1 KGHSH, CDR2 LQKENI. The CDR3 spans 16 residues. V shed 3 bases and J 2 bases; nucleotides not matched to a gene: 10. The CDR3 DNA sequence: TGTGCCAGCTCACCGAAAATCCGGGACAGCACCTACGAGCAGTACTTC. Amino acids: CASSPKIRDSTYEQYF.

V and J are TRBV6-5 and TRBJ2-2, with TRBD2 matching 7 bases. Germline V gene data show CDR1 as MNHEY and CDR2 as SVGAGI. The CDR3 spans 15 residues. V was pared by 3 bases and J by 6 bases, with 7 bases of the junction left unmatched. The CDR3, as DNA: TGTGCCAGCAGTTATAATGGGGGGAGGGCCGGGGAGCTGTTTTTT. It is translated as CASSYNGGRAGELFF.

V gene TRBV15 combines with J gene TRBJ1-2; tentatively, D is TRBD1 (5 bases). Trimming stripped 5 bases from V and 4 bases from J, with 11 bases between. The germline CDR1 and CDR2 sequences are LNHNV and YYDKDF (reference sequence). The CDR3 spans 13 residues. CDR3 in amino acids: CATSADTSYGYTF. Written as DNA, the CDR3 is TGTGCCACCAGCGCGGACACCTCCTATGGCTACACCTTC.